The clone carrying this T cell receptor (beta chain) was found once. Its antigen is undetermined. The sample originates from a study of cytomegalovirus exposure and HLA in healthy donors. The CDR3 spans 16 residues. V trimming: 2 bases; J trimming: 2 bases; junction bases outside the gene matches: 7. Germline values: CDR1 MGHRA, CDR2 YSYEKL. Method: immunoSEQ multiplex PCR; TCRdb's copy keeps in-frame clones and lacks some. Here the sample spans 200,000 to 250,000 clones, around 88% being singletons. Findings of the study overall: Across donors, most TCRs were seen rarely, yet some public ones were widespread.

Separate from the approximately 670-subject first cohort, the roughly 120-subject validation cohort was the one that the donors belonged to. Sequences were obtained from PBMCs. V and J are TRBV4-1 and TRBJ2-7, with 9 bases fitting TRBD2. This receptor was obtained from a woman younger than 30 in good health and CMV-seronegative. The CDR3 sequence is CASSQLAGEEAYEQYF. DNA of the CDR3: TGCGCCAGCAGCCAATTAGCGGGGGAAGAAGCCTACGAGCAGTACTTC.